This T cell receptor beta chain was recovered during a study of vaccination and CD4 T cells after COVID-19. Study background: Collection of post-COVID samples occurred a median approximately 94 days after diagnosis, spanning a range of 35 to 161.

Treatment described: approximately 11-day PBMC culture with coronavirus spike peptide pools or control peptides (ViraFEST assay). With peptide pools, ViraFEST first expanded antigen-specific T cells and afterwards sequenced their TCRs. Each of days 3 and 7 saw half the medium replaced by fresh IL-2 medium. Sequence data for DNA of cultured CD4+ T cells were generated by the Oncomine TCR Beta short-read assay. A single record per CDR3 protein comes from TCRdb applying MiXCR to the PCR reads. The sample lists 15,000 to 20,000 distinct CDR3 sequences; just under 55% were seen once. On this clonotype: Its target is unknown.

Trimming left V 5 bases short and J 5 bases short, with 10 bases between. The germline V gene has CDR1 SGHTA and CDR2 FQGTGA. This CDR3 comprises 13 residues. This TCR derives from a human donor who had recovered from COVID-19. Input material: CD4+ T cells from blood, cultured in vitro. The chain has TRBV7-3 and TRBJ2-1; D unclear. The CDR3 loop is CASSESANNEQFF. CDR3 nucleotides: TGTGCCAGCAGCGAATCCGCCAACAATGAGCAGTTCTTC.